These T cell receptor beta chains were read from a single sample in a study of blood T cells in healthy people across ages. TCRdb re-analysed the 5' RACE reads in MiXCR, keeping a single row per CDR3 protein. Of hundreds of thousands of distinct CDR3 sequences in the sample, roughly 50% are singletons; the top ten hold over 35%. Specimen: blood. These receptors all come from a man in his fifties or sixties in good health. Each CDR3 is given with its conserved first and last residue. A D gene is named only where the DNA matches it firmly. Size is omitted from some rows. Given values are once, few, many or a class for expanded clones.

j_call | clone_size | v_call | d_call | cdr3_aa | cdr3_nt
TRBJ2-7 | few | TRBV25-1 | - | CASSRGNEQYF | TGTGCCAGCTCTCGAGGGAACGAGCAGTACTTC
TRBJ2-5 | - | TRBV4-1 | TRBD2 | CASGQRSGGTEETQYF | TGCGCCAGCGGCCAACGTAGCGGGGGGACAGAAGAGACCCAGTACTTC
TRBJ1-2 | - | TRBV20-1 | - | CSASVAGNLWGGHTF | TGCAGTGCTAGTGTGGCAGGCAACTTGTGGGGTGGCCACACCTTC
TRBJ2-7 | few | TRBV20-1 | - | CSARYGNSYEQYF | TGCAGTGCTAGATACGGTAACTCCTACGAGCAGTACTTC
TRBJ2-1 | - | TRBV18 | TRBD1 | CASSPGTGINEQFF | TGTGCCAGCTCACCCGGGACAGGGATCAATGAGCAGTTCTTC
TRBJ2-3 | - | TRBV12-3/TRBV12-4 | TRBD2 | CASSLGAGESAQYF | TGTGCCAGCAGTTTAGGGGCGGGGGAGTCAGCGCAGTATTTT
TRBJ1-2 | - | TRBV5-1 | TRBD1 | CASSTGDRDGYTF | TGCGCCAGCAGCACCGGTGACAGGGATGGCTACACCTTC
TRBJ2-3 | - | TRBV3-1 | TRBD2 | CASSPIAGGLGDTQYF | TGTGCCAGCAGCCCCATAGCGGGGGGTCTCGGGGATACGCAGTATTTT
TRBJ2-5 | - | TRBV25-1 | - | CASSVGPGTGTQYF | TGTGCCAGCAGTGTAGGGCCCGGTACAGGGACCCAGTACTTC
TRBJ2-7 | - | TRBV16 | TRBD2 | CASSQQGGGAYEQYF | TGTGCCAGCAGCCAACAGGGCGGGGGGGCCTACGAGCAGTACTTC
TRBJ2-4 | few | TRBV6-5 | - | CASSYSSVLSKNIQYF | TGTGCCAGCAGTTACTCGTCCGTCCTTAGCAAAAACATTCAGTACTTC
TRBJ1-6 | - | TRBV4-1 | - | CASSYQETNSPLHF | TGCGCCAGCAGCTACCAGGAGACCAATTCACCCCTCCACTTT
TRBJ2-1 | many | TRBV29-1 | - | CSVAWTQANEQFF | TGCAGCGTTGCGTGGACTCAGGCGAATGAGCAGTTCTTC
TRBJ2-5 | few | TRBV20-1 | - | CSARDPVGRETQYF | TGCAGTGCTAGAGATCCCGTAGGGAGGGAGACCCAGTACTTC
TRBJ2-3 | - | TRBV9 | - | CASSVALSADTQYF | TGTGCCAGCAGCGTAGCTCTAAGCGCAGATACGCAGTATTTT
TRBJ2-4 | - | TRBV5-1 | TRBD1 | CASSLGQGGVNIQYF | TGCGCCAGCAGCTTGGGACAGGGGGGTGTAAACATTCAGTACTTC
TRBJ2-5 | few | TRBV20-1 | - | CSVPGRITQYF | TGCAGTGTCCCAGGGAGGATAACCCAGTACTTC
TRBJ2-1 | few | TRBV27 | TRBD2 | CASSKLAGGYNEQFF | TGTGCCAGCAGTAAACTAGCGGGGGGTTACAATGAGCAGTTCTTC
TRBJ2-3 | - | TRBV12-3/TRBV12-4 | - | CASSPRLGVDTQYF | TGTGCCAGCAGTCCTAGACTAGGGGTGGATACGCAGTATTTT
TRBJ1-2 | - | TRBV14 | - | CASSQHGGLGYGYTF | TGTGCCAGCAGCCAACACGGTGGTTTGGGGTATGGCTACACCTTC
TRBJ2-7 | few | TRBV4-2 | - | CASSQEVGRTLYEQYF | TGTGCCAGCAGCCAAGAGGTGGGACGGACCCTCTACGAGCAGTACTTC
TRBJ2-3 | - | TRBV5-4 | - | CASSLVPGFSTDTQYF | TGTGCCAGCAGCTTGGTACCGGGGTTCAGCACAGATACGCAGTATTTT
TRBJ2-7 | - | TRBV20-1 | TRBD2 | CSASGLAGTGPLSYEQYF | TGCAGTGCCTCGGGACTAGCGGGGACTGGACCTCTTTCCTACGAGCAGTACTTC
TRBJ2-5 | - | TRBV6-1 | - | CASSTTRTQETQYF | TGTGCCAGCAGTACCACGCGGACCCAAGAGACCCAGTACTTC
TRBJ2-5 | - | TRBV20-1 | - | CSALYSFNQETQYF | TGCAGTGCTCTCTACAGCTTTAACCAAGAGACCCAGTACTTC
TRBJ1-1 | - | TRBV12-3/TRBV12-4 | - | CASSFDTRAFF | TGTGCCAGCAGTTTCGACACACGGGCTTTCTTT
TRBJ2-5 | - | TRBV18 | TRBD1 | CASSYGTVQTQYF | TGTGCCAGCTCATACGGGACAGTCCAGACCCAGTACTTC
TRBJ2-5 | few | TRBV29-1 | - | CSASRTGGSQETQYF | TGCAGCGCCAGCCGAACTGGGGGGTCTCAAGAGACCCAGTACTTC
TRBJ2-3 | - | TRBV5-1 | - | CASSSASSTDTQYF | TGCGCCAGTAGTTCGGCCTCTAGCACAGATACGCAGTATTTT
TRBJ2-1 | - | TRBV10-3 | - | CAISEANRDNEQFF | TGTGCCATCAGTGAGGCAAACAGGGACAATGAGCAGTTCTTC
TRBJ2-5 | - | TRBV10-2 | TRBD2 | CASSETGLVLETQYF | TGCGCCAGCAGTGAGACCGGACTAGTTCTGGAGACCCAGTACTTC
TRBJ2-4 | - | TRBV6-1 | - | CASSEWSKNIQYF | TGTGCCAGCAGTGAATGGTCCAAAAACATTCAGTACTTC
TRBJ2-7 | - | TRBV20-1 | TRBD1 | CSALHPQGARYEQYF | TGCAGTGCTTTACACCCACAGGGGGCCAGATACGAGCAGTACTTC
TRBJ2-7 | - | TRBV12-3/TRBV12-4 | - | CASNPQGLAYEQYF | TGTGCCAGCAACCCCCAGGGTCTGGCGTACGAGCAGTACTTC
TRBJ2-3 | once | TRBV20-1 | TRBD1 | CSARQGARNTQYF | TGCAGTGCCCGACAGGGGGCAAGGAATACGCAGTATTTT
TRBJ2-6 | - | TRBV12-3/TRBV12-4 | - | CASSFREGANVLTF | TGTGCCAGCAGTTTCAGGGAAGGGGCCAACGTCCTGACTTTC
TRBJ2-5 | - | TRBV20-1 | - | CSARDLTSRETQYF | TGCAGTGCTAGAGATCTCACTAGCCGGGAGACCCAGTACTTC
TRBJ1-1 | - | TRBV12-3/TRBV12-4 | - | CASSSRTLTAFF | TGTGCCAGCAGCTCCAGAACACTGACAGCTTTCTTT
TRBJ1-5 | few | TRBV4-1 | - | CASSPGRGVGNQPQHF | TGCGCCAGCAGCCCCGGCAGGGGAGTGGGCAATCAGCCCCAGCATTTT
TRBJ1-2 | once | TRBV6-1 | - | CASQAFGRQTNYGYTF | TGTGCCAGCCAGGCCTTCGGGAGACAGACTAACTATGGCTACACCTTC
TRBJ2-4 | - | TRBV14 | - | CASSQVGAQNIQYF | TGTGCCAGCAGCCAAGTAGGGGCCCAAAACATTCAGTACTTC
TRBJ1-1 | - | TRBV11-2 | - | CASSLVIVGIGNTEAFF | TGTGCCAGCAGCTTAGTTATAGTAGGAATCGGGAACACTGAAGCTTTCTTT
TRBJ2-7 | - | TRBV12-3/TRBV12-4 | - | CASSLPLGRGYNEQYF | TGTGCCAGCAGTTTACCCCTGGGGAGGGGGTACAATGAGCAGTACTTC
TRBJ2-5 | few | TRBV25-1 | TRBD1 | CASSEYRQGAWETQYF | TGTGCCAGCAGTGAATACAGGCAGGGGGCGTGGGAGACCCAGTACTTC
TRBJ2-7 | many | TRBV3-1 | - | CASSLSTLPYEQYF | TGTGCCAGCAGCCTATCGACGCTACCCTACGAGCAGTACTTC
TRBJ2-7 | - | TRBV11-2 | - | CASSFLEQYF | TGTGCCAGCAGCTTCCTCGAGCAGTACTTC
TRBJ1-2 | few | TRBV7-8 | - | CASSDFYGYTF | TGTGCCAGCAGCGACTTTTATGGCTACACCTTC
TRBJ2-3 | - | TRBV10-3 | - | CAAGVNADTQYF | TGTGCCGCCGGAGTCAACGCAGATACGCAGTATTTT